This record concerns one TCR beta chain sequence. Its antigen is undetermined. The sample comes from a study of cytomegalovirus exposure and HLA in healthy donors. Broader study findings: V- and J-gene trimming of TCR beta was linked (in a later analysis) to a missense DCLRE1C variant.

It was with 60 Vbeta and 13 Jbeta primers that the PCR ran. The table came from immunoSEQ multiplex PCR; TCRdb's copy has only in-frame clones and leaves some out. The sample records 170,000 or so clones, around 80% being singletons. This CDR3 spans 13 amino acids. Germline lookup yields CDR1 SNHLY and CDR2 FYNNEI. V lost 6 bases to trimming and J lost 0 bases, with 8 bases between them. The chain uses TRBV2 and TRBJ1-2; D is undetermined. The sequenced material came from PBMCs. The sequence was obtained from a man between 35 and 55 years old in good health and CMV-seronegative. The CDR3 sequence: CASSGRANYGYTF. The CDR3 DNA follows: TGTGCCAGCAGCGGGAGGGCTAACTATGGCTACACCTTC.